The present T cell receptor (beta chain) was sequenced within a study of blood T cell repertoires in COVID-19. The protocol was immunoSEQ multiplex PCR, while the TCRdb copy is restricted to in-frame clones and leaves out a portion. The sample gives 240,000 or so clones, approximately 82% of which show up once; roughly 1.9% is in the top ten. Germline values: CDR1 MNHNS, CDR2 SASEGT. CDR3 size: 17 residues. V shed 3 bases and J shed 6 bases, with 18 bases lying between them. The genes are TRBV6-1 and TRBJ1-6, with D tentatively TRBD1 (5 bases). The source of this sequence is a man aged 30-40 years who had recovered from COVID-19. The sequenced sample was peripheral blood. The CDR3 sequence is CASSDPLGLGGNSPLHF. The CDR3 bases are TGTGCCAGCAGTGACCCCCTAGGGTTGGGGGGTAATTCACCCCTCCACTTT.